The present TCR beta chain was sequenced within a study of glioma-infiltrating T cells. The V gene end was trimmed by 2 bases and the J gene end by 6 bases; junction bases not matched to a gene: 6. The CDR3 covers 16 residues. CDR1 and CDR2 (germline): SGHRS, YFSETQ. TCR alpha and beta CDR3 regions were amplified from RNA using iRepertoire nested multiplex PCR. A single record per CDR3 protein comes from TCRdb applying MiXCR to the multiplex PCR reads. The repertoire holds over 80,000 distinct CDR3 sequences, with 35% to 50% as singletons. The table lists this clonotype with many counts. What was sequenced was glioma tissue, nonneoplastic brain tissue, or PBMCs (not recorded which). This TCR was sampled from a human donor with low-grade glioma or glioblastoma, undergoing nonglioma brain surgery, or in good health (not recorded which). The J gene is TRBJ2-7, the V gene TRBV5-1; TRBD2 matches at 15 bases. DNA of the CDR3: TGCGCCAGCAGCTTCGGGGGACTAGCGGGAGGAGGCGAGCAGTACTTC. Encoded protein: CASSFGGLAGGGEQYF.